The rows below give T cell receptor beta chains drawn from one sample of a study of T cell repertoires in cytomegalovirus infection. The antigens for these receptors are not known. TCRdb re-analysed the reads in MiXCR, keeping a single row per CDR3 protein. The sample has approximately 770,000 distinct CDR3 sequences, almost 30% seen once. The specimen was cultured CD8+ T cells from PBMCs, collected from culture after CMV antigen stimulation. The receptors originated from a human donor in good health (CMV status not recorded). Some clones in this sample may be carry-over from other donors' samples. CDR3s include the opening cysteine and the closing phenylalanine or tryptophan. A D gene is named only where the DNA matches it firmly. The size of a clone is reported for some rows only, either as once, few or many, or as a class for expanded clones.

j_call d_call clone_size v_call cdr3_nt cdr3_aa
TRBJ1-2 TRBD1 . TRBV7-9 TGTGCCAGCAGCCACCGGGACAGGGGGCCTGACTATGGCTACACCTTC CASSHRDRGPDYGYTF
TRBJ1-1 . . TRBV29-1 TGCAGCGTAGAGAGCGGGGTTAACACTGAAGCTTTCTTT CSVESGVNTEAFF
TRBJ2-2 . . TRBV4-1 TGCGCCAGCAGCCCCCTGGGTGGGCTCCTAACTACCGGGGAGCTGTTTTTT CASSPLGGLLTTGELFF
TRBJ1-3 . few TRBV12-3/TRBV12-4 TGTGCCAGCAGTTTTATCCTTTCTGGTTCAGGGCCCTCTGGAAACACTATATATTTT CASSFILSGSGPSGNTIYF
TRBJ2-1 TRBD1 . TRBV25-1 TGTGCCAGCAGTGAATGGGACAGGGGAAATGAGCAGTTCTTC CASSEWDRGNEQFF
TRBJ2-5 . many TRBV7-6 TGTGCCAGCAGCGAGGGTATTGGACCCGCTAAGGCCCAGTACTTC CASSEGIGPAKAQYF
TRBJ2-7 . many TRBV14 TGTGCCAGCAGCCAAGAACCAGGGGCCTCCTACGAGCAGTACTTC CASSQEPGASYEQYF
TRBJ2-1 TRBD1 . TRBV5-5 TGTGCCAGCAGCTATCTGGGACAGGGGATCTACAATGAGCAGTTCTTC CASSYLGQGIYNEQFF
TRBJ2-5 TRBD2 few TRBV27 TGTGCCAGCAGGGGTCCGGGACTAGCGGGGAGGAGGGAGACCCAGTACTTC CASRGPGLAGRRETQYF
TRBJ1-2 . . TRBV27 TGTGCCAGCAGTTATGCGGGGCGCGAATATGGCTACACCTTC CASSYAGREYGYTF
TRBJ2-1 . . TRBV10-1 TGCGCCAGCAGTGAGGGTTTACCTTCCTACAATGAGCAGTTCTTC CASSEGLPSYNEQFF
TRBJ2-2 . . TRBV27 TGTGCCAGCAGTTTATCGCCTCCCCGGGGGGAGCTGTTTTTT CASSLSPPRGELFF
TRBJ2-1 . . TRBV5-1 TGCGCCAGCACCCCCACGTGGGGAGACAATGAGCAGTTCTTC CASTPTWGDNEQFF
TRBJ2-3 . . TRBV4-3 TGCGCCAGCAGCCAAGATGGGGAGCCTCCCGGGGATACGCAGTATTTT CASSQDGEPPGDTQYF
TRBJ1-2 . . TRBV12-3/TRBV12-4 TGTGCCAGCAGCTCGTGGTCCGGCGATGGCTACACCTTC CASSSWSGDGYTF
TRBJ2-1 . many TRBV6-2/TRBV6-3 TGTGCCAGCAATCAAGCGGGCCAGGGTAGCAATGAGCAGTTCTTC CASNQAGQGSNEQFF
TRBJ2-7 . few TRBV7-6 TGTGCCAGCAGCCTGGGTGGGGACACCTCCTACGAGCAGTACTTC CASSLGGDTSYEQYF
TRBJ2-5 TRBD2 few TRBV10-3 TGTGCTGCCGGGGGGGCGGAAGAGACCCAGTACTTC CAAGGAEETQYF
TRBJ1-2 . . TRBV6-5 TGTGCCAGCAGTTACTCGGCCAGCCTAGGGGATGGCTACACCTTC CASSYSASLGDGYTF
TRBJ2-1 TRBD2 few TRBV6-2/TRBV6-3 TGTGCCAGCGGTCCACTAGCGGGGTACAATGAGCAGTTCTTC CASGPLAGYNEQFF
TRBJ1-5 . . TRBV6-2/TRBV6-3 TGTGCCAGCAGCCCACGGAGGATTCATGGGAGCAATCAGCCCCAGCATTTT CASSPRRIHGSNQPQHF
TRBJ1-1 . many TRBV6-1 TGTGCCAGCAGTGAAGGCCCGGGGGGATATGAAGCTTTCTTT CASSEGPGGYEAFF
TRBJ1-5 . . TRBV6-5 TGTGCCAGCAGCCAACATCCAAGGGGGGTATTAGATCAGCCCCAGCATTTT CASSQHPRGVLDQPQHF
TRBJ2-1 . few TRBV4-3 TGCGCCAGCAGCCAAGATAGCCTACTGGGGGAGCAGTTCTTC CASSQDSLLGEQFF
TRBJ2-2 . . TRBV27 TGTGCCAGCAGTGGGATGGGCGGGGAGCTGTTTTTT CASSGMGGELFF
TRBJ1-5 . few TRBV2 TGTGCCAGCAGTGATCCGGGAGGGGGGATTAGCAATCAGCCCCAGCATTTT CASSDPGGGISNQPQHF
TRBJ2-1 TRBD2 . TRBV4-1 TGCGCCAGCAGCCAAGATATAGCGGGGAATGAGCAGTTCTTC CASSQDIAGNEQFF
TRBJ1-5 . . TRBV6-6 TGTGCCAGCAGTTACCCAGGATATAGCAATCAGCCCCAGCATTTT CASSYPGYSNQPQHF
TRBJ2-1 . many TRBV7-9 TGTGCCAGCAGCCGGACGTTCGGGACCTACAATGAGCAGTTCTTC CASSRTFGTYNEQFF
TRBJ1-2 . few TRBV27 TGTGCCAGCAGCCTGCGAGGGGGATTTTTGGGGTACACCTTC CASSLRGGFLGYTF
TRBJ2-2 TRBD1 . TRBV13 TGTGCCAGCAGCTCACCCCTCGGACAGGGGAACCCTCTGACCTTCACCGGGGAGCTGTTTTTT CASSSPLGQGNPLTFTGELFF
TRBJ1-1 . . TRBV20-1 TGCAGTGCTAGTGATTACACTGAAGCTTTCTTT CSASDYTEAFF
TRBJ2-1 . few TRBV7-3 TGTGCCAGCAGCTTAGGTCCCAGGGACCTAGGGAATGAGCAGTTCTTC CASSLGPRDLGNEQFF
TRBJ2-1 . . TRBV2 TGTGCCAGCAGGGAGGGTGGGATTGACAATGAGCAGTTCTTC CASREGGIDNEQFF
TRBJ2-1 . . TRBV4-2 TGTGCCAGCAGCCAAATAGGACGGGACATCTACAATGAGCAGTTCTTC CASSQIGRDIYNEQFF
TRBJ2-5 . few TRBV6-2/TRBV6-3 TGTGCCAGCAGTCAAGGGGGACTGGAAGAGACCCAGTACTTC CASSQGGLEETQYF
TRBJ2-1 . . TRBV12-3/TRBV12-4 TGTGCCAGCAGGAACGAAGGCTACAATGAGCAGTTCTTC CASRNEGYNEQFF
TRBJ1-1 . . TRBV6-5 TGTGCCAGCAGTTACAACTCTGACAGGAAGGACACTGAAGCTTTCTTT CASSYNSDRKDTEAFF
TRBJ2-3 TRBD2 few TRBV12-5 TGTGCTAGTGGTTTCTCGACTAGCGGGAGCTCTAGCACAGATACGCAGTATTTT CASGFSTSGSSSTDTQYF
TRBJ2-1 . many TRBV6-5 TGTGCCAGCAGTTACGGGAGCAAAACTCACAATGAGCAGTTCTTC CASSYGSKTHNEQFF
TRBJ1-3 . . TRBV25-1 TGTGCCAGCAGTGAATACACAAGCTCTGGAAACACCATATATTTT CASSEYTSSGNTIYF
TRBJ2-7 . few TRBV28 TGTGCCAGCAGTCGGGACAACTCCTACGAGCAGTACTTC CASSRDNSYEQYF